This TCR beta chain was retrieved from a study of T cells in Graves' hyperthyroidism and ophthalmopathy. This clonotype was seen ten or more times. Losses at the gene ends were 3 bases for V and 10 bases for J; bases not matched to a gene: 8. The germline gives CDR1 SGHVS, CDR2 FQNEAQ. This CDR3 has 13 amino acids. The CDR3 regions of TCR beta were amplified from RNA transcripts. The HTBI primer set drove a first-round RT-PCR of the TCR CDR3. Using its own MiXCR run on the multiplex PCR reads, TCRdb lists one record per CDR3 protein. The sample holds 350,000 to 400,000 distinct CDR3 sequences, around a sixth seen once.

The receptor's source is a young man with Graves' ophthalmopathy. The sequenced sample consisted of blood. The V gene is TRBV7-8, the J gene TRBJ1-1; 7 nucleotides match TRBD1. CDR3: CASSFGQGGSAFF. The CDR3 DNA reads as TGTGCCAGCAGCTTTGGCCAGGGGGGATCAGCTTTCTTT.